The present entry profiles one TCR beta chain with its context. The specificity of this receptor is unknown. No qualities accompany the bases; no much larger clone lies one base away. This specimen belongs to a study of blood T cell repertoires in COVID-19 (dated by TCRdb to 2020 to 2021). In terms of the full investigation: Samples from collaborators originated in the United States, Italy and Spain and spanned both the acute and convalescent phases of COVID-19. Where available, HLA class I and class II types were taken from metadata supplied by the sample provider and were not determined by assay-based typing. The dataset comprised deeply sampled blood TCRbeta repertoires from subjects exposed to, actively infected with, or recovered from COVID-19. The repertoires were released in a freely available public database intended as a resource for research on the immune response to SARS-CoV-2. Samples were obtained from the ongoing ImmuneRACE study (first 160 participants) and from 1,200 or so subjects provided by 6 global collaborators. Nearly every sample came with metadata listing a de-identified subject ID, COVID-19 status, age in years and sex. The prospective study material was composed of cDNA or gDNA derived from T cells, B-cell-depleted T cells, or PBMCs.

Collaborating institutions collected whole blood in K2EDTA tubes following their own protocols. For TCRbeta analysis, collaborators shipped samples in one of three forms: frozen whole blood, isolated PBMCs, or DNA extracted from either of those sample types. Broad study findings and their caveats: The amount of clinical and demographic metadata varied by source and participant and was provided uncurated.

The immunoSEQ Assay, a bias-controlled multiplex PCR, was used to amplify TCRbeta CDR3 regions from genomic DNA. The authors' analysis ran thus. The number of nucleated cells in each sample was estimated by amplification of reference gene primers within the assay. To quantify the absolute abundance of each unique TCRbeta CDR3 rearrangement, sequence reads were collapsed and filtered. For each sample, productive Simpson clonality was calculated by taking the square root of Simpson's diversity index across productive rearrangements. What TCRdb holds here is the immuneACCESS table cut down to in-frame rearrangements. Part of the clones is not present; checked against another copy, under half of the missing clones reflect an unresolved V gene, and the others are unexplained. The V and J calls and clone size come from that table; D and trimming were worked out from the DNA. The sample records 120,000 to 150,000 clones, 70% to 90% of which are singletons. 2.5% to 3% of the sample rests with the top ten.

Trimming removed 2 bases from V and 2 bases from J, leaving 11 bases between the germline ends. The CDR3 starts with the cysteine, ends with the phenylalanine, and has 15 residues. Of all the DNA, just the CDR3 is kept, 45 bases in frame from base 1. The germline V gene specifies SGDLS as CDR1 and YYNGEE as CDR2. The clonotype was recovered from a man between 45 and 60 years old with acute or convalescent COVID-19. The sequenced sample was peripheral blood. Recombination connected TRBV9 to TRBJ2-1; a tentative D call is TRBD1 (6 bases match). In nucleotides, the sequence is TGTGCCAGCAGCGTCCTCAGGGGAACCTACAATGAGCAGTTCTTC. Protein translation: CASSVLRGTYNEQFF.